This is a list of T cell receptor beta chains from one sample in a study of a mutant IDH1 vaccine in newly diagnosed glioma. The antigens of these receptors remain unknown. Measured with immunoSEQ multiplex PCR; TCRdb has only the in-frame clones, and not every one. Here the sample spans about 33,000 clones, roughly 77% being singletons. Source: PBMCs, taken from a glioma patient whose treatment included an IDH1 peptide vaccine. These receptors originate from a man in his forties with glioma. Some clones in this sample may be carry-over from other donors' samples. CDR3s include the opening cysteine and the closing phenylalanine or tryptophan.

j_call v_call cdr3_aa
TRBJ1-5 TRBV6-1 CASSEPTGSGQPQHF
TRBJ2-5 TRBV11-2 CASSWDGLGTQYF
TRBJ2-3 TRBV2 CASSDINVTQYF
TRBJ1-4 TRBV7-2 CASSKGVNEKLFF
TRBJ1-6 TRBV15 CATSRDDGFVDSPLHF
TRBJ2-5 TRBV4-2 CASSRRRLAGGPETQYF
TRBJ2-3 TRBV5-4 CASSPPEDWSRQYF
TRBJ2-3 TRBV6-4 CASSRSGGSTDTQYF
TRBJ1-1 TRBV11-3 CASSRGATEAFF
TRBJ1-6 TRBV19 CASSIFGGGERITLHF
TRBJ2-3 TRBV9 CASSVRGFGTDTQYF
TRBJ2-1 TRBV5-1 CASSFPNSGGPQAYNEQFF
TRBJ2-1 TRBV5-1 CASSLAGWTGGTYNEQFF
TRBJ2-7 TRBV4-1 CASSQGPGQGRNEQYF
TRBJ1-5 TRBV25-1 CASNGQGNQPQHF
TRBJ2-7 TRBV5-1 CASSLVPYEQYF
TRBJ2-7 TRBV10-3 CATPKPDRGYEQYF
TRBJ1-6 TRBV15 CATSRGGQNSPLHF
TRBJ2-5 TRBV2 CAVNPGTSRGETQYF
TRBJ1-3 TRBV14 CASSQDSMTISGNTIYF
TRBJ2-1 TRBV15 CATSREILAGGGNEQFF
TRBJ1-5 TRBV5-1 CASSLEPASNQPQHF
TRBJ2-7 TRBV29-1 CSVEGAYEQYF
TRBJ1-5 TRBV28 CASSLFGGTADQPQHF
TRBJ2-7 TRBV2 CATQRSRYEQYF
TRBJ2-1 TRBV30 CASLTGVSYNEQFF
TRBJ2-3 TRBV29-1 CSVFPTDTQYF
TRBJ1-2 TRBV6-1 CASSEGLRRLPYTF
TRBJ1-6 TRBV10-1 CASSGAPLHF
TRBJ2-2 TRBV5-1 CASGYGTRAGELFF
TRBJ1-1 TRBV7-6 CASSLAETPATEAFF
TRBJ1-6 TRBV10-3 CAIRRTGTVNSPLHF
TRBJ1-2 TRBV18 CASSPEASGDGYTF
TRBJ1-2 TRBV7-9 CASSFGGVMAGYTF
TRBJ1-2 TRBV4-3 CASSQSNRGGTYGYTF
TRBJ2-1 TRBV7-2 CASSFSFNEQFF